A single sample is the source of the 28 T cell receptor beta chains below, sequenced in a study of CD8 T cells in Susac syndrome (dated by TCRdb to the late 2010s). The library was generated by the immunoSEQ multiplex PCR assay. RNA was extracted using the RNeasy kit, and about 0.45 to 1 microgram was reverse transcribed with random hexamers. The raw public data were reprocessed by TCRdb itself: fastp quality trimming at Q25, MiXCR clonotype calling, in-frame beta chains only. All rows with the same CDR3 protein become a single entry with the most common DNA and genes. The sample has some 150,000 distinct CDR3 sequences on record, approximately 95% of them singletons. Approximately 0.25% of the sample comes from the top ten. Sequencing was performed on CD8+ T cells from PBMCs. These TCRs come from a human donor in good health.

The chain uses TRBV28 and TRBJ2-1, with 10 bases aligning to TRBD2. Germline V gene lookup returns CDR1 MDHEN and CDR2 SYDVKM. The V segment lost 6 bases and the J segment 5 bases; nucleotides outside the gene matches: 4. The CDR3 consists of 14 residues. Here the CDR3 reads CASRELAGNNEQFF. CDR3 coding DNA: TGTGCCAGCAGGGAACTAGCGGGAAACAATGAGCAGTTCTTC.

CDR3 in amino acids: CASSSREREGTGELFF. The DNA for the CDR3 is TGTGCCAGCAGCTCCCGCGAGCGGGAGGGCACCGGGGAGCTGTTTTTT. The chain recombines TRBV7-9 with TRBJ2-2, with TRBD2 matching 10 bases. With V trimmed by 4 bases and J by 4 bases, 6 bases remained unmatched. The CDR3 extends over 16 amino acids. Germline CDR1 reads SEHNR; CDR2 reads FQNEAQ (reference sequence).

DNA for the CDR3: TGTGCCAGCAGAACAGGGGGGTACGATGAGCAGTTCTTC. It is translated as CASRTGGYDEQFF. This chain connects TRBV2 to TRBJ2-1; TRBD1 agrees at 8 bases. The trim removed 6 bases at V and 8 bases at J, leaving 6 bases unmatched. The CDR3 covers 13 residues. Germline V gives CDR1 SNHLY, CDR2 FYNNEI.

This rearrangement joins TRBV20-1 to TRBJ2-7; TRBD1 matches 9 bases. This CDR3 contains 13 residues. The ends lost 6 bases at V and 2 bases at J; junction bases unmatched: 5. From germline, CDR1 is DFQATT and CDR2 SNEGSKA (reference sequence). This chain's CDR3 is CSAAGTGTYEQYF. As DNA, the CDR3 is TGCAGTGCCGCCGGGACAGGGACCTACGAGCAGTACTTC.

The chain employs TRBV9 and TRBJ2-3; D might be TRBD1 or TRBD2, each matching 6 bases. CDR1 SGDLS and CDR2 YYNGEE come from the germline V gene. The CDR3 is 15 residues long. V lost 1 base, J lost 3 bases, and 12 bases lay in between. The CDR3 sequence is CASSVWGARTDTQYF. CDR3 DNA sequence: TGTGCCAGCAGCGTATGGGGGGCCAGGACAGATACGCAGTATTTT.

The chain carries TRBV27 and TRBJ2-4; no definite D call. The CDR3 is 15 residues long. V lost 5 bases to trimming and J lost 3 bases, with 14 bases between them. Looked up from germline, CDR1 is MNHEY and CDR2 is SMNVEV (reference sequence). CDR3: CASSPSLLNKNIQYF. The CDR3 nucleotides are TGTGCCAGCAGTCCTTCTCTTCTTAACAAAAACATTCAGTACTTC.

The chain is built from TRBV30 and TRBJ1-2; D not certain. Trimming pared 3 bases from V and 4 bases from J, leaving 6 bases between. This CDR3 comprises 11 residues. Per the germline V gene, CDR1 is GTSNPN and CDR2 is SVGIG (reference sequence). The CDR3 bases are TGTGCCTGGAGGACGGGCTATGGCTACACCTTC. Protein: CAWRTGYGYTF.

The chain joins TRBV9 to TRBJ2-7; D is unclear. There are 14 residues in the CDR3. In germline, CDR1 is SGDLS, CDR2 YYNGEE. Between the trimmed V and J ends, which lost 0 bases and 2 bases, there was a span of 9 bases. The CDR3 loop is CASSVDWLAYEQYF. The CDR3 DNA sequence: TGTGCCAGCAGCGTAGACTGGCTAGCCTACGAGCAGTACTTC.

The CDR3 loop is CAIGGTNDVNEQFF. The CDR3 region has the DNA TGTGCCATCGGTGGGACTAACGATGTAAATGAGCAGTTCTTC. The genes are TRBV10-3 and TRBJ2-1; the match to TRBD2 covers 7 bases. Germline V lookup: CDR1 ENHRY, CDR2 SYGVKD. There are 14 residues in the CDR3. V dropped 8 bases and J dropped 7; count of bases not matched to a gene: 11.

The gene calls are TRBV29-1 and TRBJ2-7; D uncertain. With 7 bases removed from V and 2 bases from J, the gap between germline ends came to 12 bases. CDR1 and CDR2 (germline): SQVTM, ANQGSEA. This CDR3 region has 12 residues. The DNA of the CDR3 is TGCAGCGCTCGCCCCGGGCCCTACGAGCAGTACTTC. Protein: CSARPGPYEQYF.

This clonotype was seen once. The chain recombines TRBV9 with TRBJ2-1, with no clear D. The CDR3 covers 13 residues. The V and J ends lost 0 bases and 6 bases respectively, with 7 bases between them. Germline V lookup: CDR1 SGDLS, CDR2 YYNGEE. This chain's CDR3 is CASSVGPGNEQFF. In nucleotides, the CDR3 is TGTGCCAGCAGCGTAGGGCCCGGCAATGAGCAGTTCTTC.

This sequence joins TRBV6-5 and TRBJ2-2; D is uncertain. Trimming took off 0 bases at V and 1 base at J, with 9 bases between the two ends. The CDR3 contains 16 residues. CDR1 is MNHEY and CDR2 is SVGAGI in the germline V gene. In DNA form, the CDR3 reads TGTGCCAGCAGTTACTCGATGTTGGGGAACACCGGGGAGCTGTTTTTT. This codes for CASSYSMLGNTGELFF.

The rearrangement links TRBV3-1 to TRBJ2-2; D not certain. In germline, CDR1 is LGHDT, CDR2 YNNKEL (reference sequence). The CDR3 loop spans 14 amino acids. V lost 4 bases, J lost 6 bases, and 12 bases lay in between. CDR3 region: CASSLPSTSGELFF. Written as DNA, the CDR3 is TGTGCCAGCAGCCTTCCGAGTACGTCCGGGGAGCTGTTTTTT.

The rearrangement links TRBV11-2 to TRBJ2-3; 8 bases are a match to TRBD2. CDR1 is SGHAT and CDR2 is FQNNGV in the germline V gene. J lost 0 bases, V lost 5 bases, and 4 bases had no gene match. This CDR3 contains 15 residues. The CDR3 sequence is CASSQAGASTDTQYF. As DNA, the CDR3 is TGTGCCAGCAGCCAAGCGGGAGCAAGCACAGATACGCAGTATTTT.

The rearrangement links TRBV5-1 to TRBJ1-1; 9 bases fit TRBD1. J gave up 4 bases and V 0 bases, and 1 base lay outside the gene matches. Germline assignment: CDR1 SGHRS and CDR2 YFSETQ. The CDR3 runs to 14 residues. The CDR3 protein is CASSLGQGVTEAFF. The CDR3 region has the DNA TGCGCCAGCAGCTTGGGACAGGGGGTCACTGAAGCTTTCTTT.

CDR3 sequence reads: CASRLASTDTQYF. The CDR3 nucleotides read TGTGCCAGCAGACTAGCATCCACAGATACGCAGTATTTT. This chain joins TRBV6-5 and TRBJ2-3, with D perhaps matching TRBD2 (6 bases). Germline assignment: CDR1 MNHEY and CDR2 SVGAGI. The CDR3 contains 13 residues. Trimming took off 6 bases at V and 2 bases at J, with 9 bases between the two ends.

The rearrangement uses TRBV27 and TRBJ2-7; perhaps TRBD1 as D (5 bases). In germline, CDR1 is MNHEY, CDR2 SMNVEV (reference sequence). The length of the CDR3 is 13 residues. V lost 5 bases and J 2 bases, leaving 10 bases between the germline ends. The CDR3: CASSPGHPYEQYF. CDR3 in DNA: TGTGCCAGCAGTCCCGGACACCCCTACGAGCAGTACTTC.

The J gene is TRBJ2-7, the V gene TRBV20-1; maybe TRBD1 (6 bases). Looked up from germline, CDR1 is DFQATT and CDR2 is SNEGSKA (reference sequence). The V and J ends lost 5 bases and 1 base respectively, with 12 bases between them. The CDR3 contains 13 residues. The CDR3 reads CSASGAGSYEQYF. The CDR3, as DNA: TGCAGTGCTTCAGGGGCAGGGTCCTACGAGCAGTACTTC.

The chain employs TRBV29-1 and TRBJ2-1, with D perhaps assigned TRBD1 or TRBD2 (6 bases each). The CDR3 covers 13 residues. V was clipped by 5 bases and J by 8 bases, with 16 bases between them. CDR1 and CDR2 from the germline V gene are SQVTM and ANQGSEA. In DNA form, the CDR3 reads TGCAGCGTTAGGTCCGGGGGCGGCTATGAGCAGTTCTTC. It codes for CSVRSGGGYEQFF.

The genes are TRBV29-1 and TRBJ2-5; D is unresolved. Between the trimmed V and J ends, which lost 1 base and 2 bases, there was a span of 5 bases. The CDR3 has 12 residues. In germline, CDR1 is SQVTM, CDR2 ANQGSEA. The DNA for the CDR3 is TGCAGCGTTGAAGGGCTTCAAGAGACCCAGTACTTC. It encodes CSVEGLQETQYF.

This chain connects TRBV27 to TRBJ2-7; possibly TRBD1 for D (5 bases). The germline V gene encodes CDR1 MNHEY and CDR2 SMNVEV (reference sequence). The CDR3 is made up of 17 amino acids. Trimming took off 1 base at V and 0 bases at J, with 16 bases between the two ends. The CDR3 DNA follows: TGTGCCAGCAGTTTATTCCCCCGTCTGACAGACTCCTACGAGCAGTACTTC. This sequence encodes CASSLFPRLTDSYEQYF.

The rearrangement joins TRBV29-1 to TRBJ2-3, with D perhaps matching TRBD1 or TRBD2 (5 bases each). The CDR3 has 15 residues. V was trimmed by 2 bases and J by 4 bases, leaving 16 bases between them. Germline V gene lookup returns CDR1 SQVTM and CDR2 ANQGSEA. The CDR3 loop reads CSVERGSEVADTQYF. In nucleotides, the CDR3 is TGCAGCGTTGAAAGGGGTAGCGAGGTCGCAGATACGCAGTATTTT.

The genes are TRBV11-2 and TRBJ1-2, with TRBD1 matching over 7 bases. The CDR3 sequence is 15 residues long. J was trimmed by 5 bases and V by 3 bases; bases with no gene match: 9. The V gene's germline CDR1 is SGHAT and CDR2 FQNNGV. The CDR3 DNA is TGTGCCAGCAGCTTCGCTGTGGGGACAGAGTATGGCTACACCTTC. Its protein product is CASSFAVGTEYGYTF.

The rearrangement joins TRBV7-9 to TRBJ2-5; TRBD1 matches 8 bases. V shed 6 bases, J shed 2 bases, and the junction held 5 bases outside the gene matches. Looked up from germline, CDR1 is SEHNR and CDR2 is FQNEAQ (reference sequence). This CDR3 is 14 amino acids long. CDR3: CASRDGTGQETQYF. In DNA, the CDR3 is TGTGCCAGCAGAGACGGGACAGGTCAAGAGACCCAGTACTTC.

This chain connects TRBV1 to TRBJ1-4. TRBV1 is a pseudogene. There are 8 residues in the CDR3. The chain's CDR3 is CTSSGLVF. CDR3 sequence (DNA): TGCACCAGCAGCGGACTCGTTTTT.

J is TRBJ2-1 and V is TRBV5-1; 10 bases fit TRBD1. Germline trimming cut 6 bases from V and 7 bases from J; bases unmatched to any gene: 7. The germline V gene encodes CDR1 SGHRS and CDR2 YFSETQ. The CDR3 is made up of 14 amino acids. CDR3 amino acids: CASTRQGASNEQFF. CDR3 DNA sequence: TGCGCCAGCACCCGACAGGGGGCTTCAAATGAGCAGTTCTTC.

In this sample, this clonotype turned up once. The chain carries TRBV7-8 and TRBJ2-1, with TRBD2 matching over 7 bases. V dropped 3 bases and J dropped 9; count of bases not matched to a gene: 2. The CDR3 is 12 residues long. Germline V gene lookup returns CDR1 SGHVS and CDR2 FQNEAQ. This CDR3 is CASSFTSAEQFF. CDR3 bases: TGTGCCAGCAGCTTCACTAGCGCTGAGCAGTTCTTC.

The CDR3 DNA sequence: TGTGCCAGCAGCGAATACTTATCGGCAATCCTCGAGCAGTACTTC. Translation: CASSEYLSAILEQYF. This chain joins TRBV7-2 and TRBJ2-7; D is unclear. There are 15 residues in the CDR3. V shed 5 bases and J shed 6 bases, with 20 bases lying between them. Looked up from germline, CDR1 is SGHTA and CDR2 is FQGNSA.